These 15 T cell receptor beta chains share one sample of origin, sequenced in a study of beta chain features in type 1 diabetes. The isolated RNA, all of it, was reverse transcribed, so expressed TCRB transcripts were what got sequenced. Produced via immunoSEQ multiplex PCR; TCRdb's table is partial and in-frame only. The data hold under 20,000 clones, with under 80% observed a single time. Overall study findings and caveats: TCRB CDR3s from Type 1 diabetes patients were moderately but significantly shorter in all four CD4+ subsets.

Antigens for these TCRs are unknown. The sample consisted of stem cell memory CD4+ T cells from blood. The source of these receptors is a man in his thirties or forties with type 1 diabetes.

The chain employs TRBV30 and TRBJ1-6, with 8 nucleotides matching TRBD1. This CDR3 spans 16 amino acids. From germline, CDR1 is GTSNPN and CDR2 SVGIG (reference sequence). Trimming cost V 0 bases and J 0 bases; bases outside gene matches: 1. CDR3 DNA: TGTGCCTGGAGTGTTACAGGGGGCTCCTATAATTCACCCCTCCACTTT. This translates into CAWSVTGGSYNSPLHF.

V is TRBV11-2 and J is TRBJ2-3; 9 nucleotides line up with TRBD1. This CDR3 comprises 14 residues. Germline CDR1 and CDR2: SGHAT and FQNNGV. The J segment lost 4 bases and the V segment lost 4 bases, leaving 3 bases of the junction unmatched. The DNA for the CDR3 is TGTGCCAGCAGCTCCTGGGACAGGGCAGATACGCAGTATTTT. As protein: CASSSWDRADTQYF. Supplemented by reference TRBV11-2 and TRBJ2-3, the full variable domain reads EAGVAQSPRYKIIEKRQSVAFWCNPISGHATLYWYQQILGQGPKLLIQFQNNGVVDDSQLPKDRFSAERLKGVDSTLKIQPAKLEDSAVYLCASSSWDRADTQYFGPGTRLTVL.

The V and J genes are TRBV2 and TRBJ2-5; 7 bases align to TRBD1. J lost 1 base, V lost 11 bases, and 4 bases had no gene match. The CDR3 consists of 12 residues. Germline values: CDR1 SNHLY, CDR2 FYNNEI. The CDR3 region is CAGHRGQETQYF. The CDR3 DNA reads TGTGCCGGCCACAGGGGCCAAGAGACCCAGTACTTC.

The chain combines TRBV7-8 with TRBJ2-5, with a weak D call TRBD1 (5 bases). The germline CDR1 and CDR2 sequences are SGHVS and FQNEAQ. The CDR3 is made up of 16 amino acids. V was trimmed by 1 base and J by 1 base, leaving 13 bases between them. In DNA, the CDR3 is TGTGCCAGCAGCTTAGAAGGGGCAATACCCCAAGAGACCCAGTACTTC. Translated: CASSLEGAIPQETQYF.

The J gene is TRBJ1-1, the V gene TRBV6-5, with D hard to call. V dropped 5 bases and J dropped 6 bases, with 19 bases sitting between them. Germline CDR1 MNHEY, CDR2 SVGAGI. This CDR3 is 15 amino acids long. The DNA for the CDR3 is TGTGCCAGCAGTCAAGACTCGGTCGGGCGGGCTGAAGCTTTCTTT. It translates to CASSQDSVGRAEAFF.

This chain uses TRBV7-6 with TRBJ1-1; D not certain. Germline assignment: CDR1 SGHVS and CDR2 FNYEAQ. With 2 bases removed from V and 6 bases from J, the gap between germline ends came to 7 bases. CDR3 length equals 12 residues. CDR3 residues: CASSLNEAEAFF. The CDR3, as DNA: TGTGCCAGCAGCTTAAATGAGGCTGAAGCTTTCTTT. The complete variable domain, with remaining parts taken from reference TRBV7-6 and TRBJ1-1, reads GAGVSQSPRYKVTKRGQDVALRCDPISGHVSLYWYRQALGQGPEFLTYFNYEAQQDKSGLPNDRFSAERPEGSISTLTIQRTEQRDSAMYRCASSLNEAEAFFGQGTRLTVV.

This clone was detected a few times. The V gene is TRBV15, the J gene TRBJ2-7; 12 bases match TRBD1. CDR1 is LNHNV and CDR2 is YYDKDF in the germline V gene (reference sequence). The J segment lost 7 bases and the V segment lost 0 bases, leaving 10 bases of the junction unmatched. The CDR3 has 17 residues. The CDR3 nucleotides are TGTGCCACCAGCAGAGATCTCCCGGGACAGGGGGCTCGGGAGCAGTACTTC. It is translated as CATSRDLPGQGAREQYF.

This clone appeared a few times. The chain employs TRBV4-2 and TRBJ1-4; a weak D match, TRBD1 (5 bases). The CDR3 consists of 17 residues. Per the germline V gene, CDR1 is LGHNA and CDR2 is YNFKEQ. V lost 0 bases, J lost 7 bases, and 18 bases lay in between. The CDR3 region has the DNA TGTGCCAGCAGCCAAGATTCCCTGACCCGCGGGGGTGAAAAACTGTTTTTT. It translates to CASSQDSLTRGGEKLFF.

This clone came up a few times. The chain employs TRBV5-6 and TRBJ2-5; D call uncertain. Per germline, CDR1 SGHDT and CDR2 YYEEEE. Trimming removed 5 bases at V and 1 base at J, with 12 bases between. This CDR3 region has 14 residues. CDR3 in amino acids: CASRQSGPQETQYF. CDR3 in DNA: TGTGCCAGCAGACAGTCCGGCCCCCAAGAGACCCAGTACTTC.

This clone showed up just a few times. The chain is built from TRBV19 and TRBJ1-1; TRBD1 aligns across 7 bases. J was trimmed by 0 bases and V by 3 bases; bases with no gene match: 7. The CDR3 is made up of 16 amino acids. Germline CDR1 reads LNHDA; CDR2 reads SQIVND (reference sequence). The CDR3 region is CASSIWQGTVNTEAFF. The CDR3 nucleotides are TGTGCCAGTAGTATCTGGCAAGGGACAGTGAACACTGAAGCTTTCTTT.

The CDR3 DNA reads TGTGCCAGCAGCCAATATACAGGGCGGGCGTCGAACACCGGGGAGCTGTTTTTT. This translates into CASSQYTGRASNTGELFF. The chain uses TRBV14 and TRBJ2-2, with D possibly matching TRBD1 (6 bases). V lost 2 bases to trimming and J lost 0 bases, with 16 bases between them. Germline V gene lookup returns CDR1 SGHDN and CDR2 FVKESK. CDR3 length equals 18 residues.

V and J are TRBV7-9 and TRBJ1-5, with 8 bases identical to TRBD1. The CDR3 loop spans 13 amino acids. The ends lost 4 bases at V and 7 bases at J; junction bases unmatched: 3. Germline CDR1 reads SEHNR; CDR2 reads FQNEAQ (reference sequence). CDR3 in DNA: TGTGCCAGCAGCTCACAGGGGGAGCAGCCCCAGCATTTT. It is translated as CASSSQGEQPQHF. Together with reference TRBV7-9 and TRBJ1-5, the CDR3 gives the full variable domain: DTGVSQNPRHKITKRGQNVTFRCDPISEHNRLYWYRQTLGQGPEFLTYFQNEAQLEKSRLLSDRFSAERPKGSFSTLEIQRTEQGDSAMYLCASSSQGEQPQHFGDGTRLSIL.

As to this clone: One end of the junction is discordant with germline, which a read error may explain. Distinct nucleotide sequences in the sample also encode this CDR3. The V gene is TRBV15, the J gene TRBJ2-1; the D is unclear. The V gene's germline CDR1 is LNHNV and CDR2 YYDKDF (reference sequence). The CDR3 is 13 residues long. The chain's CDR3 is CATSRDWQNEQFF. The CDR3 DNA reads as TGCGCCACCAGCAGAGATTGGCAGAATGAGCAGTTCTTC.

The genes are TRBV7-8 and TRBJ2-2; tentatively, D is TRBD2 (5 bases). The CDR3 consists of 15 residues. Germline CDR1 and CDR2: SGHVS and FQNEAQ. V was cut by 3 bases and J by 7 bases, with 15 bases left in between. The CDR3 nucleotides are TGTGCCAGCAGCTTGCCCTACGGGGTTGGCGGGGAGCTGTTTTTT. Translation: CASSLPYGVGGELFF.

This clone came up a few times. The chain recombines TRBV5-1 with TRBJ2-7; D remains ambiguous. Germline lookup yields CDR1 SGHRS and CDR2 YFSETQ. V shed 0 bases and J shed 4 bases, with 5 bases lying between them. CDR3 length: 12 residues. In nucleotides, the CDR3 is TGCGCCAGCAGCTTGGAAGCGTACGAGCAGTACTTC. Residues: CASSLEAYEQYF. The whole variable domain, remainder taken from reference TRBV5-1 and TRBJ2-7, is KAGVTQTPRYLIKTRGQQVTLSCSPISGHRSVSWYQQTPGQGLQFLFEYFSETQRNKGNFPGRFSGRQFSNSRSEMNVSTLELGDSALYLCASSLEAYEQYFGPGTRLTVT.